This is a list of T cell receptor beta chains from one sample in a study of blood T cell repertoires in COVID-19. Libraries were prepared by immunoSEQ multiplex PCR; TCRdb keeps only in-frame clonotypes and omits some of them. The table shows a few hundred thousand clones, with more than 70% occurring only once. The sample taken for sequencing was PBMCs or T cells enriched from blood (not recorded which). The receptor set was obtained from a man aged 25-40 years who had recovered from COVID-19. The CDR3 runs from the conserved cysteine through the conserved F or W. A D gene is named only where the DNA matches it firmly. The size field is filled for only some rows; it gives once, few, many or a size class.

D: TRBD1; J: TRBJ2-6; size: -; V: TRBV18; CDR3: CASSRSSGTGSSGANVLTF; DNA: TGTGCCAGCTCACGCTCTTCCGGGACAGGGAGCTCTGGGGCCAACGTCCTGACTTTC
D: TRBD1; J: TRBJ2-6; size: -; V: TRBV27; CDR3: CASSQDRAPGANVLTF; DNA: TGTGCCAGCAGTCAGGACAGGGCCCCCGGGGCCAACGTCCTGACTTTC
D: TRBD1; J: TRBJ2-7; size: -; V: TRBV12-3/TRBV12-4; CDR3: CASSFGTGGEQYF; DNA: TGTGCCAGCAGTTTTGGGACAGGGGGCGAGCAGTACTTC
D: -; J: TRBJ2-5; size: once; V: TRBV7-9; CDR3: CASSSLGYGKETQYF; DNA: TGTGCCAGCAGCTCACTAGGGTACGGTAAAGAGACCCAGTACTTC
D: -; J: TRBJ1-4; size: -; V: TRBV6-5; CDR3: CASRTALGEKLFF; DNA: TGTGCCAGCAGGACAGCCTTGGGTGAAAAACTGTTTTTT
D: TRBD1; J: TRBJ2-1; size: -; V: TRBV6-4; CDR3: CASSGTGYNEQFF; DNA: TGTGCCAGCAGTGGGACAGGGTACAATGAGCAGTTCTTC
D: -; J: TRBJ2-5; size: -; V: TRBV12-3/TRBV12-4; CDR3: CASSSPKTQYF; DNA: TGTGCCAGCAGTTCCCCAAAAACCCAGTACTTC
D: -; J: TRBJ2-6; size: -; V: TRBV12-3/TRBV12-4; CDR3: CASRRSGANVLTF; DNA: TGTGCCAGCAGGAGGTCTGGGGCCAACGTCCTGACTTTC
D: -; J: TRBJ1-1; size: -; V: TRBV10-3; CDR3: CAISKSPMNTEAFF; DNA: TGTGCCATCAGTAAGTCTCCAATGAACACTGAAGCTTTCTTT
D: -; J: TRBJ1-5; size: -; V: TRBV6-6; CDR3: CASSYSPQRDQPQHF; DNA: TGTGCCAGCAGTTACTCCCCACAGAGGGATCAGCCCCAGCATTTT